This is a list of T cell receptor beta chains from one sample in a study of blood T cell repertoires in COVID-19. Produced via immunoSEQ multiplex PCR; TCRdb's table is partial and in-frame only. Of around 280,000 clones listed, under 90% are singletons. Specimen: PBMCs or T cells enriched from blood (not recorded which). These receptor sequences come from a woman aged 40-49 years who had recovered from COVID-19. CDR3s include the opening cysteine and the closing phenylalanine or tryptophan. D genes are given only for firm matches. For some rows the clone size is stated as once, few or many, or as a class when expanded; others skip it.

v_call,clone_size,d_call,j_call,cdr3_aa,cdr3_nt
TRBV7-3,.,.,TRBJ2-3,CASSLSFGGRDTQYF,TGTGCCAGCAGCTTATCGTTTGGGGGGAGGGATACGCAGTATTTT
TRBV5-1,.,.,TRBJ2-1,CASSLDPGPNEQFF,TGCGCCAGCAGCTTGGACCCAGGCCCGAATGAGCAGTTCTTC
TRBV18,.,.,TRBJ1-2,CASSLQGADYGYTF,TGTGCCAGCTCACTACAGGGAGCTGACTATGGCTACACCTTC
TRBV6-5,.,TRBD2,TRBJ2-1,CASRIAGGLYNEQFF,TGTGCCAGCAGAATAGCGGGGGGATTATACAATGAGCAGTTCTTC
TRBV11-3,.,.,TRBJ2-2,CASSLDRNRAGTGELFF,TGTGCCAGCAGCTTAGATCGGAACAGGGCAGGAACCGGGGAGCTGTTTTTT
TRBV27,.,TRBD1,TRBJ1-2,CASSITDRGFYGYTF,TGTGCCAGCAGCATCACAGACAGGGGATTCTATGGCTACACCTTC
TRBV5-1,once,.,TRBJ1-1,CASSQTTGNTEAFF,TGCGCCAGCAGCCAGACAACAGGGAACACTGAAGCTTTCTTT
TRBV19,once,TRBD1,TRBJ2-1,CASSWPGGTGGYNEQFF,TGTGCCAGTAGTTGGCCAGGCGGGACAGGGGGCTACAATGAGCAGTTCTTC
TRBV9,.,TRBD1,TRBJ1-3,CASSVRGSSGNTIYF,TGTGCCAGCAGCGTCAGGGGGAGCTCTGGAAACACCATATATTTT
TRBV7-9,.,TRBD1,TRBJ2-7,CASSLVGRGYLTYF,TGTGCCAGCAGCTTAGTAGGCAGGGGGTACCTTACGTACTTC